Sequencing of this TCR beta chain was carried out in a study of technical replicates of blood from a handful of donors. The CDR3 sequence is 13 residues long. Germline V CDR1 and CDR2: LNHDA, SQIVND (reference sequence). V gave up 5 bases and J gave up 6 bases, with 13 bases separating them. Repertoires were generated with immunoSEQ multiplex PCR, while TCRdb's copy carries only in-frame clones and drops some. The sample yields 50,000 to 80,000 clones, around 87% seen once. The sequenced sample consisted of PBMCs. The rearrangement uses TRBV19 and TRBJ1-1, with a possible D match to TRBD1 (6 bases). This clonotype was obtained from a human donor in good health. Some clones in this sample may be carry-over from other donors' samples. Written as DNA, the CDR3 is TGTGCCAGTAGTGGGCCAGGGGTCCCTGAAGCTTTCTTT. Protein sequence: CASSGPGVPEAFF.